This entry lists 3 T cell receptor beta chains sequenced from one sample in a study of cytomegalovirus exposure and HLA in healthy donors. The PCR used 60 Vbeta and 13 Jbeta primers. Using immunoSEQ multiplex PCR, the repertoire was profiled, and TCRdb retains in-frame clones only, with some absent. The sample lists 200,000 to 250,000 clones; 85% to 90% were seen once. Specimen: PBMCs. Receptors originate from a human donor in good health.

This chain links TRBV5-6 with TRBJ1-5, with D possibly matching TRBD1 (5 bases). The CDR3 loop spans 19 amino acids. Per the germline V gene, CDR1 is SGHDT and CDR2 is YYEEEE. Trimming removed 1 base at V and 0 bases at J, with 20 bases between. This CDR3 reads CASSLWGDPGGYSNQPQHF. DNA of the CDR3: TGTGCCAGCAGCTTGTGGGGGGACCCTGGGGGTTATAGCAATCAGCCCCAGCATTTT.

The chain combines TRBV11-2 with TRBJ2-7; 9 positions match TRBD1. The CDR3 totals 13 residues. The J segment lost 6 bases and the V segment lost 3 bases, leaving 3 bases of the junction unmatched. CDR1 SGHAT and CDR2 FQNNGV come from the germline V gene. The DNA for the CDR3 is TGTGCCAGCAGCTTGGGACAGGGACGCGAGCAGTACTTC. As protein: CASSLGQGREQYF.

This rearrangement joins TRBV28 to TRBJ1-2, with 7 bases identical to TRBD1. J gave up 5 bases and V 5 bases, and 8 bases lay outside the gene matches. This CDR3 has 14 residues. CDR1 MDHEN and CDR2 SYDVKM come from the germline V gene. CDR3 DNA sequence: TGTGCCAGCAGTACACAGGGGCGGGGATATGGCTACACCTTC. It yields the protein CASSTQGRGYGYTF.